This T cell receptor (beta chain) was sequenced during a study of blood T cell repertoires in COVID-19. Study in general: In each case, the material was cDNA or gDNA derived from T cells, B-cell-depleted T cells, or PBMCs.

Sequencing used immunoSEQ multiplex PCR; TCRdb keeps in-frame clones, though not all of them. The sample consists of about 45,000 clones, approximately 80% of them appearing once. This TCR was sampled from a man in his 70s with acute or convalescent COVID-19. Sequencing was done on a sample of peripheral blood.

The CDR3 DNA follows: TGTGCCAGTAGTTCAATAGCGGGGACGAACACTGAAGCTTTCTTT. Protein: CASSSIAGTNTEAFF. The J gene is TRBJ1-1, the V gene TRBV19; a possible D gene is TRBD1 (5 bases). The V gene's germline CDR1 is LNHDA and CDR2 SQIVND (reference sequence). This CDR3 is 15 amino acids long. Deletions cut 5 bases from V and 1 base from J, with 14 bases between.